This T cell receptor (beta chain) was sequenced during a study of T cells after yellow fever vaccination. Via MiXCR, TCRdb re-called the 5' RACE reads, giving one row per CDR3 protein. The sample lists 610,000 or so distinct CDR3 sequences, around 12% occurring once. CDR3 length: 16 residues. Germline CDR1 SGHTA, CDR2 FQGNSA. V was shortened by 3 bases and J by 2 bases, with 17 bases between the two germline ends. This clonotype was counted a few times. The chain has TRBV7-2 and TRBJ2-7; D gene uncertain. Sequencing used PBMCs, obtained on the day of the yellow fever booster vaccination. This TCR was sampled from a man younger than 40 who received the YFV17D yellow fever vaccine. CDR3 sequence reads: CASSLTNSLGPYEQYF. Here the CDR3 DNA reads TGTGCCAGCAGCTTGACCAATTCCCTAGGCCCCTACGAGCAGTACTTC. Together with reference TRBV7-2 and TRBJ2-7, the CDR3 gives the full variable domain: GAGVSQSPSNKVTEKGKDVELRCDPISGHTALYWYRQSLGQGLEFLIYFQGNSAPDKSGLPSDRFSAERTGGSVSTLTIQRTQQEDSAVYLCASSLTNSLGPYEQYFGPGTRLTVT.